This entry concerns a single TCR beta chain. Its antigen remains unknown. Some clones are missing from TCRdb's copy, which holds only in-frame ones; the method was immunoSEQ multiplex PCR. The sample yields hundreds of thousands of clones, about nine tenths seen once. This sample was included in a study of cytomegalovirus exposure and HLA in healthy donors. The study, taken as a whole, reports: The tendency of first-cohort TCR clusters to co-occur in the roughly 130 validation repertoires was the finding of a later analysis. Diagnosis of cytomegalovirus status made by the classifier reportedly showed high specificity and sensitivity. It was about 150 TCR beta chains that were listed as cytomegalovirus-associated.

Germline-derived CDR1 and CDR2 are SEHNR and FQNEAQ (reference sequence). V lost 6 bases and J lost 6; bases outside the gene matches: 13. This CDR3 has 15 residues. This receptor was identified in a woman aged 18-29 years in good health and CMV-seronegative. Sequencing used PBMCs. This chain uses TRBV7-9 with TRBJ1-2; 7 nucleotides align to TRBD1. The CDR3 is CASRSAETGFDGYTF. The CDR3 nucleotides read TGTGCCAGCAGGTCAGCAGAGACAGGGTTTGATGGCTACACCTTC.